This T cell receptor (beta chain) was observed in a study of tumor-infiltrating lymphocytes in primary liver carcinoma (dated by TCRdb to about 2017). Turning to the overall study: Between late 2015 and March 2016, a handful of patients in China with histopathologically diagnosed primary liver carcinoma had their tumors surgically resected. Of the five patients, three men and two women aged 30 to 69 years, four had hepatocellular carcinoma and one had combined HCC and intrahepatic cholangiocarcinoma. Tumors of the five patients were stage T1-T3 N0M0 with maximum diameters of roughly 4.2 to 11 cm. Samples yielded roughly 3.5 to 7.13 million productive TCRbeta reads; read depth did not differ significantly between tissue types. For each liver tumor, the study sampled five regions along with adjacent normal tissue and blood, and applied TCRbeta repertoire sequencing, expression microarrays and whole-exome sequencing. A total of 35 or so specimens from 5 patients went through TCRbeta repertoire sequencing, namely 25 tumor regions, 5 adjacent noncancerous liver tissues and 5 peripheral blood samples. Reproducibility between technical replicate repertoires was high, with correlation coefficients above 0.95 and mean shared-clone rates about 0.9.

The table lists this clonotype with a count of one. Its antigen is currently not known. At one end the junction does not follow the germline gene, possibly because of a read error. The germline V gene supplies CDR1 KGHDR and CDR2 SFDVKD. The CDR3 starts with the cysteine, ends with the phenylalanine, and has 16 residues. Only the CDR3 DNA stays, 48 bases, in frame from base 1. Broader findings and caveats from the paper: Only a few patients were included in the study, and the authors note that the findings should be validated in a larger study. Because sequencing covered only the TCR beta chain and unpaired alpha chains were not captured, true repertoire diversity is likely underestimated. Since the samples were bulk and unsorted, there was no way to compare CD4+ and CD8+ T cell repertoires. Compared with blood, tumors had a significantly larger share of the repertoire taken up by the top 250 clones (p = 0.039). Consistent with antigen-driven expansion, pairs of tumor regions showed higher repertoire overlap (mean about 36%) than either tumor-adjacent pairs (roughly 17%) or tumor-blood pairs (approximately 14%).

Blood RNA was extracted from unsorted whole blood with TRIzol reagent; germline DNA came from the DNeasy Blood & Tissue kit. Patients had chronic HBV infection and were treatment-naive at sampling. Before surgery, 3.5 to 4 milliliters of peripheral blood were drawn into K2EDTA tubes. A constant-region primer and ProtoScript II reverse transcriptase were used to reverse-transcribe TCRbeta-specific cDNA from about 530 ng total RNA. Three nested multiplex PCR rounds, following a slightly modified ARM-PCR procedure, were used to build the TCRbeta libraries. The first two PCR rounds used multiplex TRBV1-TRBV30 forward primers with a Cbeta reverse primer, each for about 9 cycles. Sample barcodes and Illumina adapters were added in a final 25-cycle PCR with Deep VentR polymerase. Before sequencing, amplicons between 200 and 500 bp were purified from gel using a QIAquick gel extraction kit. TCRbeta amplicons were sequenced on an Illumina HiSeq 2500 with 250-bp paired-end reads. Concerning the study's data processing: Trimmomatic v0.33 was used to quality-trim the reads, and FLASH v1.2.11 was used to merge paired reads so that full CDR3 sequences could be recovered. MiGEC v1.2.1b assigned V, D and J germline segments to the rearranged TCRbeta sequences. VDJtools v1.0.0 computed clonotype statistics and Shannon-Wiener diversity indices. Except for diversity analysis, only the 250 most abundant clonotypes of each sample were used in subsequent analyses to reduce sampling bias. Through fastp at Q25 and MiXCR, TCRdb rebuilt clones from the public reads, retaining in-frame beta chains. One record per CDR3 amino acid sequence lists the most common genes and DNA. What appears here as the V and J calls and clone size reflects TCRdb's work, not the paper's. Counted in this sample were around 210,000 distinct CDR3 sequences; about 65% of them appeared once. Around 7.1% of the sample goes to the ten largest clones.

The sequencing sample was made of peripheral blood. The chain is encoded by TRBV24-1 joined to TRBJ2-1; the D region possibly corresponds to TRBD2 (6 bases align). This receptor was identified in a woman between 55 and 75 years old with primary liver carcinoma and hepatitis B virus infection. The CDR3 region reads CDTSDSLANSYNEHFF. DNA sequence: TGTGACACCAGTGACTCTCTAGCGAACTCCTACAATGAGCATTTCTTC.